The T cell receptor beta chain under discussion was sequenced for a study of blood T cell repertoires in COVID-19. Study-wide background: Researchers got acute and convalescent COVID-19 samples from the United States, Italy and Spain. PBMCs, B-cell-depleted T cells, or T cells provided the cDNA or gDNA that made up the material.

As handled by the study authors: Scientists estimated how many nucleated cells there were by amplifying reference gene primers. Data came from immunoSEQ multiplex PCR; TCRdb stores just in-frame clones and leaves some out. V and J calls and clone size come straight from that table; D and trimming were deduced from the DNA. This table has about 250,000 clones, around 81% appearing once. The CDR3 consists of 14 residues. V lost 7 bases and J 3 bases, leaving 15 bases between the germline ends. CDR1 is SQVTM and CDR2 is ANQGSEA in the germline V gene. The chain combines TRBV29-1 with TRBJ2-2, with D perhaps matching TRBD2 (6 bases). This clonotype was sampled from a woman aged 60-75 years with active or convalescent COVID-19. Sample: peripheral blood. The CDR3 protein is CSAAPGEDTGELFF. The CDR3 DNA is TGCAGCGCGGCCCCCGGGGAGGACACCGGGGAGCTGTTTTTT.